Below, 8 T cell receptor beta chains from the same sample are listed, as sequenced in a study of T cells in Graves' hyperthyroidism and ophthalmopathy (dated by TCRdb to between 2018 and 2021). The library was obtained by multiplex PCR. TCRdb names Illumina HiSeq 2000 as the instrument used. Amplification of TCR beta CDR3 regions was carried out from RNA transcripts. A first-round RT-PCR of the TCR CDR3 used the HTBI primer set with the Qiagen OneStep RT-PCR kit. In-frame beta chains were kept once TCRdb had trimmed the public reads at Q25 with fastp and called clones with MiXCR. Rows with a matching CDR3 protein are joined into one entry that keeps the most common DNA and genes. A total of approximately 200,000 distinct CDR3 sequences appear in this sample, about 16% of them only once. The top ten clones comprise around 43% of the sample. Material: blood. The receptors come from a middle-aged man with Graves' hyperthyroidism.

The J gene is TRBJ2-3, the V gene TRBV2; perhaps TRBD2 as D (6 bases). The CDR3 extends over 16 amino acids. Trimming cost V 0 bases and J 1 base, with 11 bases left between them. Per germline, CDR1 SNHLY and CDR2 FYNNEI. As DNA, the CDR3 is TGTGCCAGCAGTGAAGCGGGGGGAGCGGGCACAGATACGCAGTATTTT. This codes for CASSEAGGAGTDTQYF.

This clonotype was picked up a small number of times. The V and J genes are TRBV15 and TRBJ2-7; TRBD1 aligns across 9 bases. Germline V gene sequence: CDR1 LNHNV, CDR2 YYDKDF (reference sequence). This CDR3 comprises 17 residues. J gave up 1 base and V 0 bases, and 7 bases lay outside the gene matches. CDR3 nucleotide sequence: TGTGCCACCAGCAGAGACACGGGACAGGGATTTTCCTACGAGCAGTACTTC. This translates into CATSRDTGQGFSYEQYF.

Ten or more counts support this clonotype. The chain combines TRBV12-3 or TRBV12-4 with TRBJ2-1; D gene ambiguous. V was pared by 7 bases and J by 3 bases, with 13 bases between. This CDR3 region has 14 residues. CDR3 bases: TGTGCCAGCATAACAGACACAGACTACAATGAGCAGTTCTTC. As protein: CASITDTDYNEQFF.

A note on this clonotype: The junction shows a germline mismatch at one end, possibly a read error. This chain connects TRBV28 to TRBJ1-1, with 7 nucleotides matching TRBD1. This CDR3 comprises 17 residues. Germline V gene sequence: CDR1 MDHEN, CDR2 SYDVKM. This CDR3 is CASSSHPGTAMNTEAFF. In DNA form, the CDR3 reads TGTGCCAGCAGTTCACACCCCGGGACAGCGATGAATACTGAAGCTTTCTTT.

This clonotype was seen once. One end of the junction does not line up with germline, which may come from a read error. The chain is built from TRBV9 and TRBJ2-3; unclear D gene. The CDR3 length is 13 residues. The V gene's germline CDR1 is SGDLS and CDR2 YYNGEE. In DNA, the CDR3 is TGTGCCAGCAGCCCCTTCTTTTCTGATACGCGGTATTTT. Translating gives CASSPFFSDTRYF.

This chain links TRBV7-2 with TRBJ2-5; D uncertain. Deletions cut 5 bases from V and 5 bases from J, with 6 bases between. The germline V gene encodes CDR1 SGHTA and CDR2 FQGNSA. The CDR3 sequence is 11 residues long. For the CDR3, the DNA is TGTGCCAGCAGCCCTGCGGAGACCCAGTACTTC. Translation: CASSPAETQYF.

Ten or more counts support this clonotype. Mismatch with germline at one junction end may stem from a read error. This chain joins TRBV5-4 and TRBJ1-1; perhaps TRBD1 as D (6 bases). This CDR3 contains 15 residues. Germline assignment: CDR1 SGHNT and CDR2 YYREEE (reference sequence). The DNA for the CDR3 is TGTGCCAGCAGCGAACGAACAGGGCTGAATACTGAAGCTTTCTTT. Protein product: CASSERTGLNTEAFF.

This clonotype was observed a handful of times. V gene TRBV19 combines with J gene TRBJ1-6; 7 bases match TRBD1. This CDR3 region has 15 residues. Losses at the gene ends were 3 bases for V and 7 bases for J; bases not matched to a gene: 6. From germline, CDR1 is LNHDA and CDR2 SQIVND (reference sequence). DNA of the CDR3: TGTGCCAGTAGTATCTTTAGGGGGCCGAATTCACCCCTCCACTTT. Amino acids: CASSIFRGPNSPLHF.